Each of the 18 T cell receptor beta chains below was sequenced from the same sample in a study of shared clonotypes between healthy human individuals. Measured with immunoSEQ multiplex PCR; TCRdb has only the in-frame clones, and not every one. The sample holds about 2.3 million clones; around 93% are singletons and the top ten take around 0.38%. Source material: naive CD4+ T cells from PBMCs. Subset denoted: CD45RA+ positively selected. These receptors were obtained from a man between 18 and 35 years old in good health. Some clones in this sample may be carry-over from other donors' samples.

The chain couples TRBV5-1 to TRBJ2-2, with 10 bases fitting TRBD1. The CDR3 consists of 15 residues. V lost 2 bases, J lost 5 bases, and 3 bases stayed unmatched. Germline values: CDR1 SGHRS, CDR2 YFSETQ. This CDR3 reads CASSFLDRGTGELFF. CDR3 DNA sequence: TGCGCCAGCAGCTTTCTGGACAGGGGGACCGGGGAGCTGTTTTTT.

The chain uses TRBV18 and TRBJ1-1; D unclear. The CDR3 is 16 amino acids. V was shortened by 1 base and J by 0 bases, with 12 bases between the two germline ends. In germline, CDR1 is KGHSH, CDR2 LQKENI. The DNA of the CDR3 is TGTGCCAGCTCACCACTTGGCCTAACCCTGAACACTGAAGCTTTCTTT. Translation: CASSPLGLTLNTEAFF.

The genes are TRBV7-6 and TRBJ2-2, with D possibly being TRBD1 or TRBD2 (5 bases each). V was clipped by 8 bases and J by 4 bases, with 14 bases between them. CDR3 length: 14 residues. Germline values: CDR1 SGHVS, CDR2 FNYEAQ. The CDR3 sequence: CASSQGRGTGELFF. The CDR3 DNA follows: TGTGCCAGCTCCCAGGGCCGGGGCACCGGGGAGCTGTTTTTT. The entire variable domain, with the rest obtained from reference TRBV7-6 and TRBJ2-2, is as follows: GAGVSQSPRYKVTKRGQDVALRCDPISGHVSLYWYRQALGQGPEFLTYFNYEAQQDKSGLPNDRFSAERPEGSISTLTIQRTEQRDSAMYRCASSQGRGTGELFFGEGSRLTVL.

CDR3 sequence (DNA): TGTGCCAGCAGTACCCCCGGGGGGACCGGCACCTTC. It specifies CASSTPGGTGTF. V usage is TRBV28 and J usage is TRBJ1-2; tentative D call: TRBD1 (5 bases). The CDR3 extends over 12 amino acids. V dropped 5 bases and J dropped 13 bases, with 17 bases sitting between them. Germline V gene lookup returns CDR1 MDHEN and CDR2 SYDVKM.

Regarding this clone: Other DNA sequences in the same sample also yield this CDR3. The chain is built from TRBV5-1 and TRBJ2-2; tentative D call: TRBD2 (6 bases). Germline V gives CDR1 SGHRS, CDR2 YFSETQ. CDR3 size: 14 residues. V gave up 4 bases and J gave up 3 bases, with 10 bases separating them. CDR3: CASSTGTYTGELFF. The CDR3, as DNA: TGCGCCAGCAGCACCGGGACTTACACCGGGGAGCTGTTTTTT.

Here the CDR3 reads CATSRDLAGNTEAFF. DNA for the CDR3: TGTGCCACCAGCAGAGATCTTGCGGGGAACACTGAAGCTTTCTTT. This rearrangement joins TRBV15 to TRBJ1-1; D remains ambiguous. CDR3 length: 15 amino acids. CDR1 LNHNV and CDR2 YYDKDF come from the germline V gene (reference sequence). Trimming pared 0 bases from V and 1 base from J, leaving 9 bases between.

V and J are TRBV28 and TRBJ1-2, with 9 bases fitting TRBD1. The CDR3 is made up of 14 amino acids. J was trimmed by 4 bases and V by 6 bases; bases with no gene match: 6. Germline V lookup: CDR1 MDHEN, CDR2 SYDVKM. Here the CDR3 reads CASRTETGGYGYTF. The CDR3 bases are TGTGCCAGCAGGACAGAGACAGGGGGCTATGGCTACACCTTC.

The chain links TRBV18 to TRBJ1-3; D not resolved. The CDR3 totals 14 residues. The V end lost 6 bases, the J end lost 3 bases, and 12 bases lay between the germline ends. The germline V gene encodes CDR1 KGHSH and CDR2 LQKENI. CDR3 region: CASSPGGFGNTIYF. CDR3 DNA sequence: TGTGCCAGCTCCCCAGGAGGGTTTGGAAACACCATATATTTT.

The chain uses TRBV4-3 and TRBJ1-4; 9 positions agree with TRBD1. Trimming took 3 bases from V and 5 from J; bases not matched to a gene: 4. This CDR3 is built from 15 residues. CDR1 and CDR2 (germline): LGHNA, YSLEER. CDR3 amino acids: CASSQRGTGNEKLFF. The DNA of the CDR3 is TGCGCCAGCAGCCAGCGTGGGACAGGGAATGAAAAACTGTTTTTT.

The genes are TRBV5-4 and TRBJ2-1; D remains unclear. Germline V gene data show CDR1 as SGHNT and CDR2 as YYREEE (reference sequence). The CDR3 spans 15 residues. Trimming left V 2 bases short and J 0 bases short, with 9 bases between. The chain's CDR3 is CASSLNVNSYNEQFF. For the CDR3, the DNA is TGTGCCAGCAGCTTAAACGTTAACTCCTACAATGAGCAGTTCTTC.

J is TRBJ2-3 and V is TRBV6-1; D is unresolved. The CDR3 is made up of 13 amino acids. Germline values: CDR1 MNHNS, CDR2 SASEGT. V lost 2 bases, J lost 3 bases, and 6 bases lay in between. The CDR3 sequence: CASSERPTDTQYF. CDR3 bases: TGTGCCAGCAGTGAACGTCCTACAGATACGCAGTATTTT.

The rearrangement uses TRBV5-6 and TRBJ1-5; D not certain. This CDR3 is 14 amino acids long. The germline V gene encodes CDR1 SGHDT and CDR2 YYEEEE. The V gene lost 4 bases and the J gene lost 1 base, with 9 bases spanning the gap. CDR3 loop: CASSRTASNQPQHF. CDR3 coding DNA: TGTGCCAGCAGCCGGACGGCCAGCAATCAGCCCCAGCATTTT.

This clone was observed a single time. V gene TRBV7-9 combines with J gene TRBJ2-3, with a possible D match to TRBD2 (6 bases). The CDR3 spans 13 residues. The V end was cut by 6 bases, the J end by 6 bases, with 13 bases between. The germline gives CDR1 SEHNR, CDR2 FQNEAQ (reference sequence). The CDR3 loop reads CASSPLALDTQYF. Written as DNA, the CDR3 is TGTGCCAGCAGTCCTCTAGCGCTTGATACGCAGTATTTT. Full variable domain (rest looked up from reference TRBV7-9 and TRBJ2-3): DTGVSQNPRHKITKRGQNVTFRCDPISEHNRLYWYRQTLGQGPEFLTYFQNEAQLEKSRLLSDRFSAERPKGSFSTLEIQRTEQGDSAMYLCASSPLALDTQYFGPGTRLTVL.

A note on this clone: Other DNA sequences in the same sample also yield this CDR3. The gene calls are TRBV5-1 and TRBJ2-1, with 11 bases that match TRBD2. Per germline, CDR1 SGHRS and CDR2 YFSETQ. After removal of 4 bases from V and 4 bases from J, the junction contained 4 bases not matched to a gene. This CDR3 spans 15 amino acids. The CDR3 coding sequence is TGCGCCAGCAGCCGGGGACTAGCGGTTTACAATGAGCAGTTCTTC. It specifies CASSRGLAVYNEQFF.

The CDR3 region is CARRQGPQETQYF. CDR3 sequence (DNA): TGTGCCAGGAGACAGGGGCCGCAAGAGACCCAGTACTTC. V and J are TRBV2 and TRBJ2-5; the match to TRBD1 covers 8 bases. The length of the CDR3 is 13 residues. J lost 2 bases, V lost 9 bases, and 5 bases had no gene match. The germline V gene encodes CDR1 SNHLY and CDR2 FYNNEI.

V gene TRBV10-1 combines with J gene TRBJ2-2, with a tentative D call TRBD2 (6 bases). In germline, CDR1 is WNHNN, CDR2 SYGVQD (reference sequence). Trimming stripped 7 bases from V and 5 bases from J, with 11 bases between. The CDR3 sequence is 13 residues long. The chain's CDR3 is CASNGDFTGELFF. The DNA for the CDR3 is TGCGCCAGCAATGGGGACTTTACCGGGGAGCTGTTTTTT.

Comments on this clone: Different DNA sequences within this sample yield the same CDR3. The CDR3 sequence: CASSRDSLNTEAFF. The DNA for the CDR3 is TGTGCCAGCAGCCGGGACAGCTTGAACACTGAAGCTTTCTTT. The chain uses TRBV7-3 and TRBJ1-1; TRBD1 matches 7 bases. After removal of 5 bases from V and 0 bases from J, the junction contained 3 bases not matched to a gene. In germline, CDR1 is SGHTA, CDR2 FQGTGA. This CDR3 is built from 14 residues.

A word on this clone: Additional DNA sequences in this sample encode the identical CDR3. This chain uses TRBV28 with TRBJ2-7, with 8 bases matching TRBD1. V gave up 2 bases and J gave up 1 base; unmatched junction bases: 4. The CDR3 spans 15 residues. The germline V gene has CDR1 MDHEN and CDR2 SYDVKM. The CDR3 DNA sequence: TGTGCCAGCAGTTTAGCCGGGACAGGATCCTACGAGCAGTACTTC. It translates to CASSLAGTGSYEQYF. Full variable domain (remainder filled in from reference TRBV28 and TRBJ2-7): DVKVTQSSRYLVKRTGEKVFLECVQDMDHENMFWYRQDPGLGLRLIYFSYDVKMKEKGDIPEGYSVSREKKERFSLILESASTNQTSMYLCASSLAGTGSYEQYFGPGTRLTVT.